This entry lists 5 T cell receptor beta chains sequenced from one sample in a study of blood T cells in healthy people across ages. For the second PCR, which ran for 7 to 11 cycles, a sample-barcoded 5' primer and a J-beta primer mix were used. Each CDR3 protein is one row after TCRdb ran MiXCR on the 5' RACE reads. This sample has 900,000 to 950,000 distinct CDR3 sequences, with 25% to 30% found just once. The sample also formed part of further work on T cells of mothers and their children.

Sequencing used blood. These receptors originate from a woman aged 40 to 55 in good health.

CDR3 in DNA: TGTGCCAGCAGCTTACACCCGGGAGGCACTGAAGCTTTCTTT. It translates to CASSLHPGGTEAFF. The chain couples TRBV7-2 to TRBJ1-1; D remains ambiguous. The germline V gene has CDR1 SGHTA and CDR2 FQGNSA. This CDR3 contains 14 residues. The germline V and J ends were trimmed by 2 bases and 4 bases, with 11 bases remaining between them.

The genes are TRBV3-1 and TRBJ2-7; no firm D call. CDR1 LGHDT and CDR2 YNNKEL come from the germline V gene (reference sequence). The V and J ends lost 3 bases and 0 bases respectively, with 9 bases between them. CDR3 length: 14 amino acids. CDR3 sequence reads: CASSHTPTSYEQYF. CDR3 DNA sequence: TGTGCCAGCAGCCATACTCCAACCTCCTACGAGCAGTACTTC.

The genes are TRBV7-6 and TRBJ1-1, with D possibly matching TRBD1 (6 bases). Per the germline V gene, CDR1 is SGHVS and CDR2 is FNYEAQ. CDR3 length: 17 residues. The V end lost 5 bases, the J end lost 0 bases, and 19 bases lay between the germline ends. The CDR3 here is CASSETRGAPMNTEAFF. In nucleotides, the CDR3 is TGTGCCAGCAGCGAAACGAGGGGGGCTCCAATGAACACTGAAGCTTTCTTT.

V and J are TRBV12-3 or TRBV12-4 and TRBJ1-2, with 9 bases aligning to TRBD1. The CDR3 extends over 15 amino acids. V trimming: 4 bases; J trimming: 4 bases; junction bases outside the gene matches: 7. CDR3 bases: TGTGCCAGCAGTTACCGGGACAGGGCGCTCTATGGCTACACCTTC. Its translation: CASSYRDRALYGYTF.

This clonotype was counted only a few times. This chain links TRBV28 with TRBJ1-5; D is perhaps TRBD1 (6 bases). Trimming stripped 1 base from V and 1 base from J, with 14 bases between. Germline V gene data show CDR1 as MDHEN and CDR2 as SYDVKM. The CDR3 runs 17 residues. In nucleotides, the CDR3 is TGTGCCAGCAGTTTATATCCGGGGGCGGGAAGCAATCAGCCCCAGCATTTT. Translating gives CASSLYPGAGSNQPQHF.